A single sample gave rise to the 13 T cell receptor beta chains below, sequenced in a study of OX40 agonist ivuxolimab in advanced cancers. Measured with immunoSEQ multiplex PCR; TCRdb has only the in-frame clones, and not every one. The sample lists 82,000 or so clones, around 85% occurring once. The sample consisted of CD4+ or CD8+ T cells sorted from blood, taken in a trial of the OX40 agonist ivuxolimab. These receptors all stem from an adult with an advanced solid tumor such as melanoma, head and neck, liver or kidney cancer.

This clone was picked up a small number of times. V gene TRBV5-1 combines with J gene TRBJ2-1; TRBD2 is a possible D gene (5 bases). Trimming removed 1 base at V and 5 bases at J, with 13 bases between. CDR1 and CDR2 from the germline V gene are SGHRS and YFSETQ. CDR3 length equals 15 residues. DNA of the CDR3: TGCGCCAGCAGCTTGATGCGAAGGGAGAACAATGAGCAGTTCTTC. Amino acids: CASSLMRRENNEQFF. Full variable domain (missing parts from reference TRBV5-1 and TRBJ2-1): KAGVTQTPRYLIKTRGQQVTLSCSPISGHRSVSWYQQTPGQGLQFLFEYFSETQRNKGNFPGRFSGRQFSNSRSEMNVSTLELGDSALYLCASSLMRRENNEQFFGPGTRLTVL.

This clone was counted a single time. This chain links TRBV28 with TRBJ1-5, with 8 bases aligning to TRBD1. This CDR3 spans 13 amino acids. Germline CDR1 reads MDHEN; CDR2 reads SYDVKM. After removal of 8 bases from V and 3 bases from J, the junction contained 3 bases not matched to a gene. Here the CDR3 reads CASGQGFNQPQHF. CDR3 coding DNA: TGTGCCAGCGGACAGGGTTTCAATCAGCCCCAGCATTTT.

In nucleotides, the CDR3 is TGCGCCAGCAGCCAGACCCGGGACAGAGTCTATGGCTACACCTTC. It is translated as CASSQTRDRVYGYTF. The rearrangement uses TRBV4-1 and TRBJ1-2; 7 nucleotides match TRBD1. V dropped 3 bases and J dropped 4; count of bases not matched to a gene: 8. The germline gives CDR1 MGHRA, CDR2 YSYEKL. This CDR3 region has 15 residues.

The chain carries TRBV15 and TRBJ2-4; no firm D call. Trimming pared 0 bases from V and 9 bases from J, leaving 12 bases between. This CDR3 spans 14 amino acids. In germline, CDR1 is LNHNV, CDR2 YYDKDF (reference sequence). As DNA, the CDR3 is TGTGCCACCAGCAGAGATCCAGTTCGAGGCATTCAGTACTTC. This sequence encodes CATSRDPVRGIQYF.

This sequence joins TRBV6-6 and TRBJ2-7, with D perhaps matching TRBD1 or TRBD2 (5 bases each). Trimming removed 10 bases at V and 8 bases at J, with 15 bases between. This CDR3 has 11 amino acids. Germline lookup yields CDR1 MNHNY and CDR2 SVGAGI (reference sequence). The CDR3 DNA follows: TGTGCCACTACACTAGGGGACCAGCAGTACTTC. It specifies CATTLGDQQYF.

The chain couples TRBV28 to TRBJ1-2; 7 bases line up with TRBD1. The CDR3 extends over 15 amino acids. Per germline, CDR1 MDHEN and CDR2 SYDVKM. After removal of 7 bases from V and 0 bases from J, the junction contained 8 bases not matched to a gene. The CDR3 reads CASTAFQGANYGYTF. The CDR3 DNA reads TGTGCCAGCACAGCCTTCCAGGGGGCTAACTATGGCTACACCTTC.

The chain uses TRBV28 and TRBJ2-7; no clear D. This CDR3 region has 12 residues. V dropped 4 bases and J dropped 5 bases, with 9 bases sitting between them. Germline assignment: CDR1 MDHEN and CDR2 SYDVKM. The CDR3 protein is CASSSPSNEQYF. The CDR3 region has the DNA TGTGCCAGCAGTTCGCCCTCGAACGAGCAGTACTTC.

This chain uses TRBV4-1 with TRBJ1-4, with 8 positions matching TRBD1. Germline-derived CDR1 and CDR2 are MGHRA and YSYEKL. The V and J ends lost 7 bases and 2 bases, in that order; junction bases with no gene match: 6. This CDR3 spans 15 amino acids. The CDR3 reads CASTRTGYTNEKLFF. The CDR3 DNA is TGCGCCAGCACGAGGACAGGGTACACTAATGAAAAACTGTTTTTT.

This chain joins TRBV28 and TRBJ2-5; a possible D gene is TRBD2 (6 bases). Germline V lookup: CDR1 MDHEN, CDR2 SYDVKM. With 3 bases removed from V and 5 bases from J, the gap between germline ends came to 16 bases. CDR3 length equals 15 residues. This CDR3 reads CASSLYGGSRETQYF. The CDR3 coding sequence is TGTGCCAGCAGTTTGTACGGGGGAAGCAGGGAGACCCAGTACTTC.

This clone was recorded only once. J is TRBJ1-2 and V is TRBV18; 7 bases agree with TRBD1. The CDR3 spans 14 residues. The junction had 5 bases not matched to a gene; V was cut back by 3 bases and J by 4 bases. The germline V gene has CDR1 KGHSH and CDR2 LQKENI. The chain's CDR3 is CASSPDRDLYGYTF. The CDR3 nucleotides are TGTGCCAGCTCACCCGACAGGGACCTCTATGGCTACACCTTC.

The V and J genes are TRBV11-2 and TRBJ2-3; D call uncertain. The CDR3 loop spans 12 amino acids. The V end was cut by 5 bases, the J end by 6 bases, with 9 bases between. The V gene's germline CDR1 is SGHAT and CDR2 FQNNGV. The CDR3 here is CASSHPEDTQYF. CDR3 in DNA: TGTGCCAGCAGCCACCCCGAGGATACGCAGTATTTT. The entire variable domain, with the rest obtained from reference TRBV11-2 and TRBJ2-3, is as follows: EAGVAQSPRYKIIEKRQSVAFWCNPISGHATLYWYQQILGQGPKLLIQFQNNGVVDDSQLPKDRFSAERLKGVDSTLKIQPAKLEDSAVYLCASSHPEDTQYFGPGTRLTVL.

CDR3 in amino acids: CATTPHRVHTEAFF. Written as DNA, the CDR3 is TGTGCCACTACCCCCCACAGGGTCCACACTGAAGCTTTCTTT. The rearrangement joins TRBV25-1 to TRBJ1-1, with D tentatively TRBD1 (6 bases). CDR1 MGHDK and CDR2 SYGVNS come from the germline V gene. V was clipped by 10 bases and J by 3 bases, with 18 bases between them. The CDR3 runs 14 residues.

The chain couples TRBV28 to TRBJ1-6, with D uncertain. CDR3 length equals 12 residues. The V end lost 3 bases, the J end lost 8 bases, and 5 bases lay between the germline ends. Germline CDR1 reads MDHEN; CDR2 reads SYDVKM. The CDR3 spells CASSFMYSPLHF. The CDR3 DNA reads TGTGCCAGCAGTTTTATGTATTCACCCCTCCACTTT.